There are a few counts of the clone carrying this TCR beta chain. A J-beta primer mix and a sample-barcoded 5' primer were used in a second PCR of about 6 to 12 cycles. One entry per CDR3 protein, called by TCRdb with MiXCR from the 5' RACE reads. The sample has 1,500,000 or so distinct CDR3 sequences; about 42% are singletons. Healthy Caucasian individuals from Russia aged about 6 to 95 were enrolled as donors. Drawn from each donor were about 9 milliliters of peripheral blood. The entry originates in a study of blood T cells in healthy people across ages. This CDR3 spans 10 amino acids. Per germline, CDR1 SGHTA and CDR2 FQGNSA.

Sequenced material: blood. The rearrangement uses TRBV7-2 and TRBJ2-7, with no clear D. TRBJ2-5 matches the DNA end more closely, so the J call is doubtful. This clonotype originated in a young woman in good health. The CDR3 region is CASDKGTQYF. CDR3 DNA: TGTGCCAGCGATAAGGGGACCCAGTACTTC.